These 20 T cell receptor beta chains originate from one sample sequenced in a study of T cells in Graves' hyperthyroidism and ophthalmopathy. The investigators amplified TCR beta CDR3 regions from RNA transcripts. TCR CDR3 underwent first-round RT-PCR with the HTBI primer set. TCRdb analysed the multiplex PCR reads with MiXCR anew, one entry per CDR3 protein. The sample holds some 650,000 distinct CDR3 sequences, 15% to 20% seen once. Sequencing used blood. The receptor set was obtained from a woman aged 40 to 50 with Graves' ophthalmopathy.

This clonotype was observed a handful of times. At one boundary the junction diverges from the germline segment, which might be a read error. The CDR3 loop is CASREGNWGNSPLHF. CDR3 nucleotides: TGTGCCAGCAGGGAAGGGAATTGGGGTAATTCACCCCTCCACTTT. The V call is TRBV6-1, the J call TRBJ1-6; D is unresolved. The V gene's germline CDR1 is MNHNS and CDR2 SASEGT. The CDR3 length is 15 residues.

This clonotype has only a few counts. The chain uses TRBV7-3 and TRBJ1-6; D perhaps matches TRBD1 (5 bases). The CDR3 spans 16 residues. The V gene lost 5 bases and the J gene lost 6 bases, with 17 bases spanning the gap. The germline CDR1 and CDR2 sequences are SGHTA and FQGTGA. The CDR3, as DNA: TGTGCCAGCAGCGCCCAGGGTGGCAGTCTTAATTCACCCCTCCACTTT. Protein product: CASSAQGGSLNSPLHF.

There are a few counts of this clonotype. One base away lies a much larger clone, so this may be a sequencing read error. This chain uses TRBV2 with TRBJ1-1; no definite D call. There are 13 residues in the CDR3. V was trimmed by 5 bases and J by 5 bases, leaving 12 bases between them. Per germline, CDR1 SNHLY and CDR2 FYNNEI. CDR3 residues: CASSIGRRTEAFF. The DNA of the CDR3 is TGTGCCAGCAGTATAGGGAGGAGAACTGAAGCTTTCTTT.

This clonotype was recorded at least ten times. The chain recombines TRBV28 with TRBJ1-2, with D perhaps TRBD1 (5 bases). V lost 7 bases to trimming and J lost 0 bases, with 12 bases between them. CDR1 is MDHEN, CDR2 SYDVKM, per germline. The length of the CDR3 is 14 residues. The CDR3 region has the DNA TGTGCCAGCAAAGGTGGAGGGGCTAACTATGGCTACACCTTC. Translating gives CASKGGGANYGYTF.

The gene calls are TRBV20-1 and TRBJ2-7; 12 nucleotides match TRBD2. The CDR3 is made up of 14 amino acids. Germline lookup yields CDR1 DFQATT and CDR2 SNEGSKA (reference sequence). Unmatched junction bases numbered 5, after V lost 6 bases and J lost 2 bases. CDR3 bases: TGCAGTGCGGAACTAGCGGGAGGACCCTACGAGCAGTACTTC. Its protein is CSAELAGGPYEQYF.

This clonotype was observed at least ten times. Sequence at one end of the junction differs from germline and may be a read error. This rearrangement joins TRBV7-7 to TRBJ2-2; 8 positions match TRBD1. Germline assignment: CDR1 SSHAT and CDR2 FNYEAQ (reference sequence). This CDR3 comprises 13 residues. CDR3 residues: CASSSQGAGELFF. CDR3 coding DNA: TGTGCTAGCAGCTCACAGGGGGCCGGGGAGCTGTTTTTT.

This clonotype was observed a few times. The chain joins TRBV9 to TRBJ2-7; TRBD1 matches at 8 bases. The germline V gene encodes CDR1 SGDLS and CDR2 YYNGEE. With V trimmed by 4 bases and J by 1 base, 7 bases remained unmatched. The CDR3 is made up of 15 amino acids. The CDR3 bases are TGTGCCAGCAGCCTGACAGGGGATCAATCCTACGAGCAGTACTTC. As protein: CASSLTGDQSYEQYF.

The table lists this clonotype with many counts. The J gene is TRBJ2-3, the V gene TRBV6-1; 8 bases are shared with TRBD2. With V trimmed by 5 bases and J by 0 bases, 4 bases remained unmatched. CDR3 size: 15 residues. The V gene's germline CDR1 is MNHNS and CDR2 SASEGT. CDR3 nucleotides: TGTGCCAGCAGTTTACGGGAGGGTAGCACAGATACGCAGTATTTT. It translates to CASSLREGSTDTQYF.

This clonotype was recorded at least ten times. This rearrangement joins TRBV18 to TRBJ2-3; weak D call: TRBD2 (5 bases). Germline V CDR1 and CDR2: KGHSH, LQKENI. This CDR3 comprises 14 residues. V was trimmed by 4 bases and J by 1 base, leaving 9 bases between them. For the CDR3, the DNA is TGTGCCAGCTCACGTAATAGCGGCACAGATACGCAGTATTTT. It is translated as CASSRNSGTDTQYF.

The chain recombines TRBV6-5 with TRBJ1-1, with 8 bases lining up with TRBD1. The germline V gene encodes CDR1 MNHEY and CDR2 SVGAGI. The J segment lost 3 bases and the V segment lost 2 bases, leaving 8 bases of the junction unmatched. The CDR3 has 16 residues. CDR3 residues: CASSYRPGGRDTEAFF. DNA of the CDR3: TGTGCCAGCAGTTACCGGCCAGGGGGCAGGGACACTGAAGCTTTCTTT.

A note on this clonotype: The junction and the germline gene differ at one end; a read error may be behind it. The CDR3 sequence is CASSSHGTSGNLADTQYF. In nucleotides, the CDR3 is TGTGCCAGCAGCTCGCACGGGACTAGCGGGAATTTGGCAGATACGCAGTATTTT. The chain links TRBV5-1 to TRBJ2-3; TRBD2 aligns across 13 bases. The CDR3 runs 18 residues. Germline assignment: CDR1 SGHRS and CDR2 YFSETQ.

This clonotype was counted a few times. The rearrangement links TRBV7-3 to TRBJ2-2, with 10 bases that match TRBD1. The CDR3 loop spans 15 amino acids. Germline V gene data show CDR1 as SGHTA and CDR2 as FQGTGA. The trim removed 5 bases at V and 5 bases at J, leaving 5 bases unmatched. The CDR3 DNA follows: TGTGCCAGCAGCGCGGACAGGGGGAATACCGGGGAGCTGTTTTTT. Translating gives CASSADRGNTGELFF.

This clonotype was seen only a few times. The chain links TRBV20-1 to TRBJ2-3, with a tentative D call TRBD2 (5 bases). The ends were cut back, 5 bases at V and 1 base at J, with 16 bases in the middle. Germline V gene sequence: CDR1 DFQATT, CDR2 SNEGSKA (reference sequence). The length of the CDR3 is 15 residues. CDR3 coding DNA: TGCAGTGCTCCCCCGACGGGATGGGGCACAGATACGCAGTATTTT. Amino acids: CSAPPTGWGTDTQYF.

The chain recombines TRBV4-1 with TRBJ2-3, with 8 bases identical to TRBD2. Per the germline V gene, CDR1 is MGHRA and CDR2 is YSYEKL. V gave up 3 bases and J gave up 7 bases; unmatched junction bases: 12. This CDR3 contains 16 residues. CDR3 DNA: TGCGCCAGCAGCCACGCCCGACGGGGGGGCGGACATACGCAGTATTTT. Its translation is CASSHARRGGGHTQYF.

At least ten counts were recorded for this clonotype. V and J are TRBV20-1 and TRBJ2-5; no clear D. The germline V gene has CDR1 DFQATT and CDR2 SNEGSKA (reference sequence). V was shortened by 0 bases and J by 1 base, with 9 bases between the two germline ends. The CDR3 has 14 amino acids. CDR3 sequence: CSARDPRLQETQYF. The CDR3 DNA reads TGCAGTGCTAGAGATCCCAGACTCCAAGAGACCCAGTACTTC.

The V call is TRBV24-1, the J call TRBJ2-2, with D possibly TRBD2 on 5 matching bases. The V gene's germline CDR1 is KGHDR and CDR2 SFDVKD. The CDR3 covers 17 residues. V lost 1 base, J lost 8 bases, and 19 bases lay in between. For the CDR3, the DNA is TGTGCCACCAGTGATTTCGCGGGCGGTTTTACCACTGGGGAGCTGTTTTTT. Its translation: CATSDFAGGFTTGELFF.

The chain uses TRBV29-1 and TRBJ1-1; tentatively, D is TRBD1 (5 bases). From germline, CDR1 is SQVTM and CDR2 ANQGSEA. The V end was cut by 2 bases, the J end by 0 bases, with 7 bases between. The CDR3 extends over 13 amino acids. This CDR3 is CSVERQLNTEAFF. The DNA for the CDR3 is TGCAGCGTTGAAAGACAGTTGAACACTGAAGCTTTCTTT.

This clonotype has a count of ten or more. V usage is TRBV29-1 and J usage is TRBJ2-7, with D perhaps TRBD2 (5 bases). The ends were cut back, 7 bases at V and 2 bases at J, with 12 bases in the middle. This CDR3 contains 12 residues. Germline CDR1 reads SQVTM; CDR2 reads ANQGSEA. CDR3 sequence reads: CSAGEQAYEQYF. The CDR3, as DNA: TGCAGCGCCGGGGAGCAGGCCTACGAGCAGTACTTC.

This clonotype was counted at least ten times. One junction end does not reproduce the germline sequence, and a read error may be involved. The chain carries TRBV7-9 and TRBJ2-3; 7 positions match TRBD1. From germline, CDR1 is SEHNR and CDR2 FQNEAQ (reference sequence). The CDR3 runs 11 residues. CDR3 nucleotides: TGCACAGGGGAGAGCACAGATACGCAGTATTTT. This sequence encodes CTGESTDTQYF. Full variable domain (rest looked up from reference TRBV7-9 and TRBJ2-3): DTGVSQNPRHKITKRGQNVTFRCDPISEHNRLYWYRQTLGQGPEFLTYFQNEAQLEKSRLLSDRFSAERPKGSFSTLEIQRTEQGDSAMYLCTGESTDTQYFGPGTRLTVL.

This chain joins TRBV19 and TRBJ1-5, with 10 bases aligning to TRBD1. After removal of 5 bases from V and 0 bases from J, the junction contained 4 bases not matched to a gene. CDR3 length: 16 residues. Germline values: CDR1 LNHDA, CDR2 SQIVND (reference sequence). The DNA for the CDR3 is TGTGCCAGTAGTCCCGACAGGGGGCTTAGCAATCAGCCCCAGCATTTT. It specifies CASSPDRGLSNQPQHF.